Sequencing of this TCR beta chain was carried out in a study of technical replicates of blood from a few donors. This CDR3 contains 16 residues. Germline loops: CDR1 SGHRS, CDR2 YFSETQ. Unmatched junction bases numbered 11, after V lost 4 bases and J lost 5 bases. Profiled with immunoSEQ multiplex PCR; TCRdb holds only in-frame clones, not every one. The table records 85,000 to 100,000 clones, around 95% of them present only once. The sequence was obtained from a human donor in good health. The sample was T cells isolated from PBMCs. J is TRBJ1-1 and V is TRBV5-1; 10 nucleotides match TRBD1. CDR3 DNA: TGCGCCAGCAGCCAAGGACAGGGGGGTTTGGCAACTGAAGCTTTCTTT. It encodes CASSQGQGGLATEAFF.